The table lists the clone carrying this TCR beta chain with many counts. The antigen is not known. The junction and the germline gene differ at one end; a read error may be behind it. This entry is derived from a study of early T cells in non-severe SARS-CoV-2 infection. Background on the study: The chains were unpaired, and the sequenced material was bulk RNA from unsorted whole blood.

Overall study findings and caveats: VDJdb matching favored anti-spike CD8 responses, missing private and CD4 specificities.

In the library, individual cDNA molecules carried attached unique molecular identifiers. TCRdb re-called the 5' RACE reads through MiXCR, storing one row per CDR3 protein. Among about 26,000 distinct CDR3 sequences, 4% to 5.5% were seen once, and the ten largest hold over 9.5%. The sequence was collected from an adult who was a healthcare worker with PCR-confirmed SARS-CoV-2 infection or an uninfected control (not recorded which). Sequencing was performed on whole blood.

The CDR3 sequence: CASSFNGKLFF. The CDR3 DNA reads as TGTGCCAGCAGTTTTAATGGAAAACTGTTTTTT. This rearrangement joins TRBV27 to TRBJ1-4; D is unresolved. CDR3 length: 11 amino acids. The germline V gene has CDR1 MNHEY and CDR2 SMNVEV (reference sequence). Full variable domain (outside the CDR3, taken from reference TRBV27 and TRBJ1-4): EAQVTQNPRYLITVTGKKLTVTCSQNMNHEYMSWYRQDPGLGLRQIYYSMNVEVTDKGDVPEGYKVSRKEKRNFPLILESPSPNQTSLYFCASSFNGKLFFGSGTQLSVL.